The entry below describes one TCR beta chain. The same CDR3 arises from other DNA sequences in this sample as well. Trimming cost V 6 bases and J 3 bases; bases outside gene matches: 12. The CDR3 contains 16 residues. CDR1 is LNHDA, CDR2 SQIVND, per germline (reference sequence). The data are from a study of control samples from healthy donors and cancer patients. Data came from immunoSEQ multiplex PCR; TCRdb stores just in-frame clones and leaves some out. The sample records about 140,000 clones, roughly 92% being singletons. The TCR comes from a man aged 25 to 40 in good health. The specimen sequenced was blood. V usage is TRBV19 and J usage is TRBJ2-7, with 9 bases that match TRBD2. The CDR3, as DNA: TGTGCCAGTAGCAGTGGGGGTCGGCGGGAGGGCTACGAGCAGTACTTC. Translating it yields CASSSGGRREGYEQYF.